The 27 T cell receptor beta chains below come from one sample, sequenced in a study of CD8 T cells in Susac syndrome. After extraction with the RNeasy kit, roughly 0.45 to 1 ug of the RNA was reverse transcribed using random hexamers. TCRdb re-called the immunoSEQ multiplex PCR reads through MiXCR, storing one row per CDR3 protein. This sample has some 160,000 distinct CDR3 sequences, with 85% to 95% found just once. The source material was CD8+ T cells from PBMCs. Receptors were obtained from a human donor with multiple sclerosis.

The J gene is TRBJ1-2, the V gene TRBV4-2; possibly TRBD1 for D (6 bases). V was trimmed by 0 bases and J by 6 bases, leaving 11 bases between them. There are 14 residues in the CDR3. From germline, CDR1 is LGHNA and CDR2 YNFKEQ. CDR3 sequence reads: CASSQEAGADGYTF. The CDR3 DNA is TGTGCCAGCAGCCAAGAGGCGGGGGCGGATGGCTACACCTTC.

This chain joins TRBV28 and TRBJ2-5, with D unresolved. The CDR3 length is 11 residues. V lost 6 bases, J lost 6 bases, and 8 bases lay in between. In germline, CDR1 is MDHEN, CDR2 SYDVKM. In DNA form, the CDR3 reads TGTGCCAGCAGATTTCGCAAGACCCAGTACTTC. Its protein is CASRFRKTQYF. Based on the CDR3 plus reference TRBV28 and TRBJ2-5, the full variable domain is DVKVTQSSRYLVKRTGEKVFLECVQDMDHENMFWYRQDPGLGLRLIYFSYDVKMKEKGDIPEGYSVSREKKERFSLILESASTNQTSMYLCASRFRKTQYFGPGTRLLVL.

This chain uses TRBV20-1 with TRBJ2-1; D unresolved. Trimming stripped 0 bases from V and 6 bases from J, with 15 bases between. Germline assignment: CDR1 DFQATT and CDR2 SNEGSKA (reference sequence). This CDR3 spans 15 amino acids. Here the CDR3 reads CSARDTSIGSNEQFF. The CDR3 coding sequence is TGCAGTGCTAGAGATACTTCGATTGGCTCCAATGAGCAGTTCTTC.

The chain links TRBV20-1 to TRBJ2-7, with unresolved D. Trimming took off 6 bases at V and 5 bases at J, with 20 bases between the two ends. The V gene's germline CDR1 is DFQATT and CDR2 SNEGSKA (reference sequence). This CDR3 spans 14 amino acids. CDR3 region: CSARRAFIFDEQYF. The CDR3 DNA sequence: TGCAGTGCCAGACGGGCTTTTATCTTCGACGAGCAGTACTTC.

V usage is TRBV6-6 and J usage is TRBJ1-1; TRBD1 might be the D (5 bases). The CDR3 has 11 residues. The V gene's germline CDR1 is MNHNY and CDR2 SVGAGI (reference sequence). V was shortened by 4 bases and J by 11 bases, with 11 bases between the two germline ends. The chain's CDR3 is CASSWDAGAFF. Written as DNA, the CDR3 is TGTGCCAGCAGTTGGGACGCCGGGGCTTTCTTT.

The V gene is TRBV7-2, the J gene TRBJ1-1, with TRBD1 identical over 8 bases. Germline V gene data show CDR1 as SGHTA and CDR2 as FQGNSA. The CDR3 totals 15 residues. V shed 5 bases, J shed 1 base, and the junction held 6 bases outside the gene matches. The CDR3 loop is CASSTYRGRNTEAFF. The DNA for the CDR3 is TGTGCCAGCAGCACATACAGGGGGAGGAACACTGAAGCTTTCTTT.

This chain connects TRBV7-9 to TRBJ2-1; D unresolved. The CDR3 has 16 residues. The V and J ends lost 0 bases and 0 bases respectively, with 9 bases between them. Germline CDR1 and CDR2: SEHNR and FQNEAQ (reference sequence). CDR3 residues: CASSLANRSSYNEQFF. The CDR3 DNA sequence: TGTGCCAGCAGCTTAGCGAACAGAAGCTCCTACAATGAGCAGTTCTTC.

The chain joins TRBV5-1 to TRBJ2-6; D possibly corresponds to TRBD1 (5 bases). Germline CDR1 and CDR2: SGHRS and YFSETQ. V lost 2 bases, J lost 3 bases, and 9 bases lay in between. This CDR3 is 15 amino acids long. The CDR3 region is CASSFGHLGANVLTF. CDR3 DNA: TGCGCCAGCAGCTTTGGACACCTTGGGGCCAACGTCCTGACTTTC.

V usage is TRBV2 and J usage is TRBJ1-5; no reliable D call. The CDR3 spans 13 residues. Germline CDR1 reads SNHLY; CDR2 reads FYNNEI. The ends were cut back, 8 bases at V and 2 bases at J, with 10 bases in the middle. As DNA, the CDR3 is TGTGCCAGCCAAGACAAAGGCAATCAGCCCCAGCATTTT. It translates to CASQDKGNQPQHF.

This rearrangement joins TRBV18 to TRBJ1-1; D is perhaps TRBD1 (6 bases). Germline V gives CDR1 KGHSH, CDR2 LQKENI. V was cut by 5 bases and J by 2 bases, with 9 bases left in between. The CDR3 contains 13 residues. CDR3 protein: CASSGTPNTEAFF. CDR3 sequence (DNA): TGTGCCAGCTCAGGGACACCTAACACTGAAGCTTTCTTT.

The rearrangement links TRBV29-1 to TRBJ2-1; 9 positions match TRBD2. The ends lost 3 bases at V and 0 bases at J; junction bases unmatched: 6. Germline assignment: CDR1 SQVTM and CDR2 ANQGSEA. The CDR3 has 16 amino acids. CDR3 in amino acids: CSVDLAGSRSYNEQFF. CDR3 coding DNA: TGCAGCGTTGACCTAGCGGGGAGCCGCTCCTACAATGAGCAGTTCTTC.

J is TRBJ2-2 and V is TRBV18; a weak D match, TRBD1 (5 bases). Between the trimmed V and J ends, which lost 3 bases and 8 bases, there was a span of 10 bases. Germline CDR1 is KGHSH and CDR2 is LQKENI. This CDR3 is built from 13 residues. CDR3 sequence (DNA): TGTGCCAGCTCACCGGAGACAGCAGGGGAGCTGTTTTTT. This encodes CASSPETAGELFF. The full variable domain, its missing parts supplied by reference TRBV18 and TRBJ2-2, is NAGVMQNPRHLVRRRGQEARLRCSPMKGHSHVYWYRQLPEEGLKFMVYLQKENIIDESGMPKERFSAEFPKEGPSILRIQQVVRGDSAAYFCASSPETAGELFFGEGSRLTVL.

This chain connects TRBV9 to TRBJ1-1; no clear D gene. The CDR3 is 13 residues long. Germline CDR1 reads SGDLS; CDR2 reads YYNGEE. Between the trimmed V and J ends, which lost 3 bases and 1 base, there was a span of 7 bases. Written as DNA, the CDR3 is TGTGCCAGCAGCGCCTCAGGGAACACTGAAGCTTTCTTT. It is translated as CASSASGNTEAFF.

The chain couples TRBV29-1 to TRBJ2-1; 7 bases agree with TRBD2. V lost 0 bases to trimming and J lost 4 bases; unmatched junction nucleotides: 3. Looked up from germline, CDR1 is SQVTM and CDR2 is ANQGSEA. This CDR3 region has 14 residues. The CDR3: CSVEEGGGYNEQFF. The CDR3 DNA reads TGCAGCGTTGAAGAGGGGGGAGGGTACAATGAGCAGTTCTTC.

The chain uses TRBV27 and TRBJ1-2; D perhaps matches TRBD1 (5 bases). Germline loops: CDR1 MNHEY, CDR2 SMNVEV (reference sequence). V lost 3 bases to trimming and J lost 5 bases, with 10 bases between them. The CDR3 is 13 residues long. The CDR3 DNA follows: TGTGCCAGCAGTTTGCCCGGGGGATATGGCTACACCTTC. As protein: CASSLPGGYGYTF.

This chain connects TRBV7-2 to TRBJ1-5; maybe TRBD1 (6 bases). The V gene's germline CDR1 is SGHTA and CDR2 FQGNSA. Trimming stripped 6 bases from V and 4 bases from J, with 13 bases between. This CDR3 has 14 residues. The CDR3 loop reads CASRGAGANQPQHF. The CDR3 nucleotides are TGTGCCAGCAGGGGTGCGGGGGCTAATCAGCCCCAGCATTTT.

This chain uses TRBV19 with TRBJ1-2, with 7 positions matching TRBD1. This CDR3 is 16 amino acids long. Unmatched junction bases numbered 10, after V lost 5 bases and J lost 1 base. Germline assignment: CDR1 LNHDA and CDR2 SQIVND (reference sequence). The CDR3 reads CASSVFSGQINYGYTF. For the CDR3, the DNA is TGTGCCAGTAGTGTCTTCTCGGGACAGATTAACTATGGCTACACCTTC. Drawing the rest from reference TRBV19 and TRBJ1-2, the complete variable domain is DGGITQSPKYLFRKEGQNVTLSCEQNLNHDAMYWYRQDPGQGLRLIYYSQIVNDFQKGDIAEGYSVSREKKESFPLTVTSAQKNPTAFYLCASSVFSGQINYGYTFGSGTRLTVV.

CDR3 amino acids: CASSIQDSTYEQYF. As DNA, the CDR3 is TGTGCCAGCAGTATCCAGGACAGTACCTACGAGCAGTACTTC. The chain carries TRBV27 and TRBJ2-7; the D gene is possibly TRBD1 (6 bases). CDR1 is MNHEY and CDR2 is SMNVEV in the germline V gene (reference sequence). The CDR3 is made up of 14 amino acids. Trimming took 5 bases from V and 2 from J, leaving 13 bases between them.

The chain carries TRBV9 and TRBJ2-7; TRBD2 matches at 7 bases. V lost 4 bases and J lost 2; bases outside the gene matches: 9. Per the germline V gene, CDR1 is SGDLS and CDR2 is YYNGEE. The CDR3 contains 15 residues. CDR3 nucleotide sequence: TGTGCCAGCAGCCCCGCCGGGGGAGGGCCCTACGAGCAGTACTTC. Its translation is CASSPAGGGPYEQYF.

CDR3 nucleotides: TGTGCCAGCTCACCCCTGGATCGCGAACTAGAGACCCAGTACTTC. Translated, it gives CASSPLDRELETQYF. The chain uses TRBV18 and TRBJ2-5, with D unclear. From germline, CDR1 is KGHSH and CDR2 LQKENI. Trimming pared 3 bases from V and 4 bases from J, leaving 15 bases between. This CDR3 region has 15 residues.

J is TRBJ2-6 and V is TRBV28; TRBD1 aligns across 7 bases. This CDR3 spans 16 amino acids. The junction had 5 bases not matched to a gene; V was cut back by 4 bases and J by 2 bases. From germline, CDR1 is MDHEN and CDR2 SYDVKM. Here the CDR3 DNA reads TGTGCCAGCAGTTCCTTGGGACAGACTGGGGCCAACGTCCTGACTTTC. Protein sequence: CASSSLGQTGANVLTF.

The chain uses TRBV3-1 and TRBJ2-1; no firm D call. The CDR3 spans 16 residues. Germline V gives CDR1 LGHDT, CDR2 YNNKEL (reference sequence). Between the trimmed V and J ends, which lost 1 base and 0 bases, there was a span of 10 bases. In DNA, the CDR3 is TGTGCCAGCAGCCAAGGTGGCAAAAGCTCCTACAATGAGCAGTTCTTC. Amino acids: CASSQGGKSSYNEQFF.

This clonotype was recorded once. DNA for the CDR3: TGTGCCAGCAGTGAAGAAGGCAAGTACTACGAGCAGTACTTC. This sequence encodes CASSEEGKYYEQYF. The V and J genes are TRBV2 and TRBJ2-7; D unclear. Germline V gene lookup returns CDR1 SNHLY and CDR2 FYNNEI. The CDR3 length is 14 residues. With 1 base removed from V and 3 bases from J, the gap between germline ends came to 10 bases.

The chain recombines TRBV25-1 with TRBJ2-4, with D perhaps TRBD1 (6 bases). The germline V gene has CDR1 MGHDK and CDR2 SYGVNS. Trimming stripped 4 bases from V and 7 bases from J, with 14 bases between. This CDR3 is 14 amino acids long. Here the CDR3 DNA reads TGTGCCAGCAGTGGACGACAGAGGGGGAACATTCAGTACTTC. Protein product: CASSGRQRGNIQYF.

The rearrangement joins TRBV29-1 to TRBJ1-1; D might be TRBD1 (5 bases). The CDR3 has 14 amino acids. CDR1 is SQVTM, CDR2 ANQGSEA, per germline. The ends were cut back, 6 bases at V and 4 bases at J, with 18 bases in the middle. As DNA, the CDR3 is TGCAGCGTCCAGGGAAAAGGTCTCAGCACTGAAGCTTTCTTT. Its translation is CSVQGKGLSTEAFF.

J is TRBJ2-6 and V is TRBV19; D remains ambiguous. Trimming removed 3 bases from V and 1 base from J, with 4 bases in between. In germline, CDR1 is LNHDA, CDR2 SQIVND (reference sequence). The CDR3 sequence is 14 residues long. The CDR3: CASSIRSGANVLTF. CDR3 DNA: TGTGCCAGTAGTATCAGATCTGGGGCCAACGTCCTGACTTTC.

The chain carries TRBV29-1 and TRBJ2-5; the D is unclear. V shed 2 bases and J shed 2 bases, with 9 bases lying between them. The germline CDR1 and CDR2 sequences are SQVTM and ANQGSEA. CDR3 size: 13 residues. The CDR3 DNA sequence: TGCAGCGTTGAAACTATATCTCAAGAGACCCAGTACTTC. This gives the protein CSVETISQETQYF. Together with reference TRBV29-1 and TRBJ2-5, the CDR3 gives the full variable domain: SAVISQKPSRDICQRGTSLTIQCQVDSQVTMMFWYRQQPGQSLTLIATANQGSEATYESGFVIDKFPISRPNLTFSTLTVSNMSPEDSSIYLCSVETISQETQYFGPGTRLLVL.